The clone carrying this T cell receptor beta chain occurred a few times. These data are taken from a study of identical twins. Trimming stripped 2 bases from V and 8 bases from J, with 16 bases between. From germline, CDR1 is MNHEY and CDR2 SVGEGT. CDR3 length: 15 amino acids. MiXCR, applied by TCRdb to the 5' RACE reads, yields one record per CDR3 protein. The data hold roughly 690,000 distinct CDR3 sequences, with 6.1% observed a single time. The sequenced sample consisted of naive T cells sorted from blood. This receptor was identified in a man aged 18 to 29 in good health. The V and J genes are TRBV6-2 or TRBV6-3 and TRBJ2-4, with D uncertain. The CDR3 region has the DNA TGTGCCAGCAGTTACATGAAGAAAACCCGAGACATTCAGTACTTC. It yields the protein CASSYMKKTRDIQYF.